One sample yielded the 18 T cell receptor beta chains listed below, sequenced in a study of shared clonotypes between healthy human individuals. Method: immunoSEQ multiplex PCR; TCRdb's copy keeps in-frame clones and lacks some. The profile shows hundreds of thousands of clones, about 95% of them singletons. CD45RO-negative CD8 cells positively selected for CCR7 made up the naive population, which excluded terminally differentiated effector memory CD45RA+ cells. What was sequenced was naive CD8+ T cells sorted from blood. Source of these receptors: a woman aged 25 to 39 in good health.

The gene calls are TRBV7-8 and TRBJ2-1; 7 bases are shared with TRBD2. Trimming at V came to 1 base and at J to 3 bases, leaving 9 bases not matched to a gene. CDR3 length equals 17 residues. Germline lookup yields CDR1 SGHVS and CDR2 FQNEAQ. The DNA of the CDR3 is TGTGCCAGCAGCTTAGTCATCGCGGGAGCGGGCTACAATGAGCAGTTCTTC. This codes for CASSLVIAGAGYNEQFF.

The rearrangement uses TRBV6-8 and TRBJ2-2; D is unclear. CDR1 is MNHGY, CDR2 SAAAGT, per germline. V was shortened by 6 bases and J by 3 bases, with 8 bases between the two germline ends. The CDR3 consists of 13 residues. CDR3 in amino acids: CASRSEDTGELFF. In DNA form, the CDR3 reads TGTGCCAGCAGATCAGAAGACACCGGGGAGCTGTTTTTT.

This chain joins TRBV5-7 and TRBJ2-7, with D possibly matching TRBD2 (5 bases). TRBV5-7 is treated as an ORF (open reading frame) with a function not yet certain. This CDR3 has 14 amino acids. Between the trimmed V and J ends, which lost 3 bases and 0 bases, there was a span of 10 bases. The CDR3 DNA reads TGTGCCAGCAGCTCTGGACTGAGCTCCTACGAGCAGTACTTC. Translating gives CASSSGLSSYEQYF.

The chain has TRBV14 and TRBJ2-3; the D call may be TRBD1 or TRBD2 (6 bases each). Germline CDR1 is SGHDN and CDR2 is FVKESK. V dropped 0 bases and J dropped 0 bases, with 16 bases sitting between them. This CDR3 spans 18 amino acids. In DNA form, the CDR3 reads TGTGCCAGCAGCCAAGATGTCCTTAGGGGGGCTAGCACAGATACGCAGTATTTT. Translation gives CASSQDVLRGASTDTQYF.

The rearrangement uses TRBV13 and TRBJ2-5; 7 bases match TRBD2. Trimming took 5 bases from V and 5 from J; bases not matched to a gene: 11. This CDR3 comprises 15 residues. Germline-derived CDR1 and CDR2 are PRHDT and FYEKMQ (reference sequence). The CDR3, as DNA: TGTGCCAGCAGCCAACAGGCGGGAGTAGGGGAGACCCAGTACTTC. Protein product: CASSQQAGVGETQYF.

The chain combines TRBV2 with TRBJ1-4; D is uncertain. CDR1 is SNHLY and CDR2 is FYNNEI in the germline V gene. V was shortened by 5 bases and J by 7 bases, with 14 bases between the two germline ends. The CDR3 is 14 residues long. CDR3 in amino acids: CASSYAGPIEKLFF. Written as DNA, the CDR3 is TGTGCCAGCAGTTACGCAGGCCCGATTGAAAAACTGTTTTTT.

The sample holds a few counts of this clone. The CDR3 bases are TGCGCCAGCAGCCCCGACAGCAACACTGAAGCTTTCTTT. Translation gives CASSPDSNTEAFF. The chain uses TRBV5-1 and TRBJ1-1; a weak D match, TRBD1 (5 bases). The CDR3 totals 13 residues. Trimming stripped 4 bases from V and 2 bases from J, with 9 bases between. The germline gives CDR1 SGHRS, CDR2 YFSETQ. Filled out from reference TRBV5-1 and TRBJ1-1, the complete variable domain reads KAGVTQTPRYLIKTRGQQVTLSCSPISGHRSVSWYQQTPGQGLQFLFEYFSETQRNKGNFPGRFSGRQFSNSRSEMNVSTLELGDSALYLCASSPDSNTEAFFGQGTRLTVV.

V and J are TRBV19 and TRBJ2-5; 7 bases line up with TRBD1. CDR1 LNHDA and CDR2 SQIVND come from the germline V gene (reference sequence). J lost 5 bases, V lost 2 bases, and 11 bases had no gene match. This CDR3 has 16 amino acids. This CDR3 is CASSITGVGRVETQYF. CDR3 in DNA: TGTGCCAGTAGTATAACAGGGGTGGGGAGAGTGGAGACCCAGTACTTC.

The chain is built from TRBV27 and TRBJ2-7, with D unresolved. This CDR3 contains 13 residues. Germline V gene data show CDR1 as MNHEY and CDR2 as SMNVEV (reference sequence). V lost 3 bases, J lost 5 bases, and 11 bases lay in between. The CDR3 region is CASSFAQSHEQYF. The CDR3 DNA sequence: TGTGCCAGCAGTTTCGCACAGTCCCACGAGCAGTACTTC.

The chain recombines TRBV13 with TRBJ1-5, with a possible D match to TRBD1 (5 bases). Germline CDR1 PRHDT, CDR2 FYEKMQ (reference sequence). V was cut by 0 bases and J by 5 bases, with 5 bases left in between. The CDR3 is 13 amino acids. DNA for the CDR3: TGTGCCAGCAGCTTAGGAGGGGATCAGCCCCAGCATTTT. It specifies CASSLGGDQPQHF.

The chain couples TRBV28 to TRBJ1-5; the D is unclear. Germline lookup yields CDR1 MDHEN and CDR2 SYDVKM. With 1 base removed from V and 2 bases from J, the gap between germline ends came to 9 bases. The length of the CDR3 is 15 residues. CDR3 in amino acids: CASSLSPSGNQPQHF. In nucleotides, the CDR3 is TGTGCCAGCAGTTTATCCCCTTCAGGCAATCAGCCCCAGCATTTT.

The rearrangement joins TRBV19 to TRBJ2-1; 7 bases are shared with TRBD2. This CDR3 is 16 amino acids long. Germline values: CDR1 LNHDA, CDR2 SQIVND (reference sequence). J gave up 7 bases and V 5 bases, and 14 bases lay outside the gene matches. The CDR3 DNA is TGTGCCAGTAGTCTGACGTTCGGGACTATACGTAATGAGCAGTTCTTC. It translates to CASSLTFGTIRNEQFF.

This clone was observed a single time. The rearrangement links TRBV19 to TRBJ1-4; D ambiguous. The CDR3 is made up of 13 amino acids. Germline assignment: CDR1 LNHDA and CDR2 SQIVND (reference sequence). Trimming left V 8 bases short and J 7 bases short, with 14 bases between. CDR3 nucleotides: TGTGCCAGTTCCAGAGTAATCCCTGAAAAACTGTTTTTT. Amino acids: CASSRVIPEKLFF.

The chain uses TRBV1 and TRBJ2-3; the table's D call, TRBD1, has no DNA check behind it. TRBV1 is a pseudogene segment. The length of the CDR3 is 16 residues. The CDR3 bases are TGCACCAGCAGCCAAGATAGACAGGGGAGCACAGATACGCAGTATTTT. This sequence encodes CTSSQDRQGSTDTQYF.

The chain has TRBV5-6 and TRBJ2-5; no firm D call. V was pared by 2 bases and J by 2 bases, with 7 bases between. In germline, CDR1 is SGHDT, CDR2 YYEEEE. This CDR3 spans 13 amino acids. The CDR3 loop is CASSFDTQETQYF. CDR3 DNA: TGTGCCAGCAGCTTCGACACACAAGAGACCCAGTACTTC.

The CDR3 DNA is TGTGCCAGCAGTCGAATAGCGGGAGACGCCGAGCAGTACTTC. Amino acids: CASSRIAGDAEQYF. This chain uses TRBV28 with TRBJ2-7; TRBD2 matches at 9 bases. Trimming at V came to 5 bases and at J to 6 bases, leaving 8 bases not matched to a gene. CDR1 and CDR2 from the germline V gene are MDHEN and SYDVKM. This CDR3 contains 14 residues.

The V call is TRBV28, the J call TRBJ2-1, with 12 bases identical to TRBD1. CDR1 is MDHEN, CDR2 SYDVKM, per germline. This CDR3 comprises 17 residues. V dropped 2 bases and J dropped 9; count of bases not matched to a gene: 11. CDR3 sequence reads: CASSLSSRDRGQGEQFF. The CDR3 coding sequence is TGTGCCAGCAGTTTAAGCTCCCGGGACAGGGGGCAGGGTGAGCAGTTCTTC.

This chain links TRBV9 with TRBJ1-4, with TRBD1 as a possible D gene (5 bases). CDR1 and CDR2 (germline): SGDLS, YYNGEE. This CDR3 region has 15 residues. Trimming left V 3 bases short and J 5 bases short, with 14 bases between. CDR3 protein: CASSGGTLGNEKLFF. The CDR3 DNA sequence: TGTGCCAGCAGCGGCGGGACCCTAGGGAATGAAAAACTGTTTTTT.